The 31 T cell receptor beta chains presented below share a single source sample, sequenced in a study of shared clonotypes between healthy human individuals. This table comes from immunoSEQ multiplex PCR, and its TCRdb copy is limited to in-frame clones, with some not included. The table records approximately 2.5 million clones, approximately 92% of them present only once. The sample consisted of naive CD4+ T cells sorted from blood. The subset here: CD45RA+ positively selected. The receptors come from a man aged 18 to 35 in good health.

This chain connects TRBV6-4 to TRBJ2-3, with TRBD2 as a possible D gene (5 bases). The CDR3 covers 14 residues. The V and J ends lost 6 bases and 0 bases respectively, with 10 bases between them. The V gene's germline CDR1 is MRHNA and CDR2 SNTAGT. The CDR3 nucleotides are TGTGCCAGCAGCCGGACTGTTAGCACAGATACGCAGTATTTT. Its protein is CASSRTVSTDTQYF.

The CDR3 DNA sequence: TGTGCCAGCTCACCACCGATAGCGTTGAACACCGGGGAGCTGTTTTTT. Translation: CASSPPIALNTGELFF. The gene calls are TRBV18 and TRBJ2-2, with a tentative D call TRBD2 (5 bases). This CDR3 has 16 amino acids. Germline loops: CDR1 KGHSH, CDR2 LQKENI. The V and J ends lost 0 bases and 1 base respectively, with 9 bases between them.

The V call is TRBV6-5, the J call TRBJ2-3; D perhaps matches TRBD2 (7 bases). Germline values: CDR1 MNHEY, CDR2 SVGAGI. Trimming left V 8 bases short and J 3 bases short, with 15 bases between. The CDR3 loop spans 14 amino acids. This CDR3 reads CASAPRGLTDTQYF. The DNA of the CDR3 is TGTGCCAGCGCCCCGCGGGGGCTAACAGATACGCAGTATTTT.

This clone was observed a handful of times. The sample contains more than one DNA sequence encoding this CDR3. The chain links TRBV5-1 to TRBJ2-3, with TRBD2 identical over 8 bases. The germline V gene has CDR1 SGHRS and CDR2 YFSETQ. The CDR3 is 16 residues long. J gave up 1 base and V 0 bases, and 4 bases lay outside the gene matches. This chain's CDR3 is CASSLASGRGTDTQYF. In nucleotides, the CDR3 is TGCGCCAGCAGCTTGGCGTCCGGGAGGGGCACAGATACGCAGTATTTT. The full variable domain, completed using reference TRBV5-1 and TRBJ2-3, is KAGVTQTPRYLIKTRGQQVTLSCSPISGHRSVSWYQQTPGQGLQFLFEYFSETQRNKGNFPGRFSGRQFSNSRSEMNVSTLELGDSALYLCASSLASGRGTDTQYFGPGTRLTVL.

CDR3 DNA sequence: TGTGCCAGCAGCTTTGCAGGGAATTCACCCCTCCACTTT. It is translated as CASSFAGNSPLHF. This chain connects TRBV7-2 to TRBJ1-6; TRBD1 might be the D (5 bases). Germline CDR1 SGHTA, CDR2 FQGNSA. V was trimmed by 3 bases and J by 7 bases, leaving 7 bases between them. The CDR3 totals 13 residues.

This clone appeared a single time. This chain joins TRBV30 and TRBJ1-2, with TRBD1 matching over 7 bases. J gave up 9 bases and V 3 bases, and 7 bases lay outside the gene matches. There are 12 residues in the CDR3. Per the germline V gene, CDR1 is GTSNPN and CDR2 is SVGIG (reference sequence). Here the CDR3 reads CAWSPKQGSYTF. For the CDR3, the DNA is TGTGCCTGGAGCCCTAAACAGGGGAGCTACACCTTC.

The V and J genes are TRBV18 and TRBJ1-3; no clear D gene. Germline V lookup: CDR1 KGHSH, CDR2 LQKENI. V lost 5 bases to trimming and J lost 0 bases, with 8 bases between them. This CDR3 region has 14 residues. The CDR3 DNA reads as TGTGCCAGCTCATCAGACCTCTCTGGAAACACCATATATTTT. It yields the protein CASSSDLSGNTIYF.

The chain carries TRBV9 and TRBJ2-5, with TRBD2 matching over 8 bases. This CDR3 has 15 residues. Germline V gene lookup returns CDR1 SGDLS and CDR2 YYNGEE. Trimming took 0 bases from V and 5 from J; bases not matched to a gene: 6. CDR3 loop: CASSVVSSGLETQYF. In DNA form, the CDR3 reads TGTGCCAGCAGCGTAGTGTCTAGCGGGTTGGAGACCCAGTACTTC.

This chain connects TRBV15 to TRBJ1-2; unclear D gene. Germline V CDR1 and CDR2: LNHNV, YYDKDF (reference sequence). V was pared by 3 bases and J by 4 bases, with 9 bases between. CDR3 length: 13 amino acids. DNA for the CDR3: TGTGCCACCAGCAGCGGCTTGGGCTATGGCTACACCTTC. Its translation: CATSSGLGYGYTF.

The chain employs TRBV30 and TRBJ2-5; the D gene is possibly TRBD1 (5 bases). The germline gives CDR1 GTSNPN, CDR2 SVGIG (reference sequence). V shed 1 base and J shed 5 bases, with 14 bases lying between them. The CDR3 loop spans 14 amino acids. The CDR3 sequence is CAWSGGRHGETQYF. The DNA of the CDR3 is TGTGCCTGGAGTGGGGGCCGACACGGGGAGACCCAGTACTTC.

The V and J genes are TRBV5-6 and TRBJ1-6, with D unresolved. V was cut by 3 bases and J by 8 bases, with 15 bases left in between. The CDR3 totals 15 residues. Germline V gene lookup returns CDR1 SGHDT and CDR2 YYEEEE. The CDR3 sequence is CASSSRWELYSPLHF. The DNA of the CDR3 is TGTGCCAGCAGCTCCCGTTGGGAGTTGTATTCACCCCTCCACTTT. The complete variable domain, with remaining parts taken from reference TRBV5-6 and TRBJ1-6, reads DAGVTQSPTHLIKTRGQQVTLRCSPKSGHDTVSWYQQALGQGPQFIFQYYEEEERQRGNFPDRFSGHQFPNYSSELNVNALLLGDSALYLCASSSRWELYSPLHFGNGTRLTVT.

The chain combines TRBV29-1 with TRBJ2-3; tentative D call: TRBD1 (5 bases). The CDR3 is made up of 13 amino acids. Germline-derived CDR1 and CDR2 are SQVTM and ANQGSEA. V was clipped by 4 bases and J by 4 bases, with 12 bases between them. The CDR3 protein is CSVGQGVSDTQYF. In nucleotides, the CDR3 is TGCAGCGTTGGACAAGGGGTTTCAGATACGCAGTATTTT.

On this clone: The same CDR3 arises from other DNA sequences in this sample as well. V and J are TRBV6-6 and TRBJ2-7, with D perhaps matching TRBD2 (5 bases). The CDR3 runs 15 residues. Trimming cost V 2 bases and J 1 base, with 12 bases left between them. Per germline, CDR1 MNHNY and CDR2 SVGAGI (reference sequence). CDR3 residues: CASSYPGRASYEQYF. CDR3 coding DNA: TGTGCCAGCAGTTACCCCGGGCGGGCTTCCTACGAGCAGTACTTC.

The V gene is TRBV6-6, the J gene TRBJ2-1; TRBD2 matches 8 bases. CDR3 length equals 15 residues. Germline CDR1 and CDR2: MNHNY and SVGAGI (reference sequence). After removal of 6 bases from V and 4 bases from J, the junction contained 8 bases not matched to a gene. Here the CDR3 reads CASRSSGSTYNEQFF. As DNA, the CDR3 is TGTGCCAGCAGATCGAGCGGGAGTACGTACAATGAGCAGTTCTTC.

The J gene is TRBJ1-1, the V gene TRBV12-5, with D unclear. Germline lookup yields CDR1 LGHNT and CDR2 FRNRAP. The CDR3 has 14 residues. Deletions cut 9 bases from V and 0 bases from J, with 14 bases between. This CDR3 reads CARENSAMNTEAFF. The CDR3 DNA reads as TGTGCTAGGGAAAACTCGGCAATGAACACTGAAGCTTTCTTT.

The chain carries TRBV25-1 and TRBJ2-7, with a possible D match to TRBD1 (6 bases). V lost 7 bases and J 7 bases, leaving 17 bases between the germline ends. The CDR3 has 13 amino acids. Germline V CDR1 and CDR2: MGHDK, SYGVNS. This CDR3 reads CASTGQRSGEQYF. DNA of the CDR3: TGTGCCAGCACAGGACAGCGGTCGGGGGAGCAGTACTTC.

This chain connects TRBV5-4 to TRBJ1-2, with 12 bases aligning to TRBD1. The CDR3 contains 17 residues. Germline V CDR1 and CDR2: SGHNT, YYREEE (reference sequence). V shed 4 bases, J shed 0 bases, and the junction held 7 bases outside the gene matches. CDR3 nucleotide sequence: TGTGCCAGCAGCATGGGACAGGGGGCTGGTGCTAACTATGGCTACACCTTC. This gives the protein CASSMGQGAGANYGYTF.

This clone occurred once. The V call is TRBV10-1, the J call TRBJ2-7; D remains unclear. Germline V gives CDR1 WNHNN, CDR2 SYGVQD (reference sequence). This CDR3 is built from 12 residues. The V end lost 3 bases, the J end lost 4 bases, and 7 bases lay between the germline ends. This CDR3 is CASSDGKYEQYF. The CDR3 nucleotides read TGCGCCAGCAGTGACGGAAAGTACGAGCAGTACTTC.

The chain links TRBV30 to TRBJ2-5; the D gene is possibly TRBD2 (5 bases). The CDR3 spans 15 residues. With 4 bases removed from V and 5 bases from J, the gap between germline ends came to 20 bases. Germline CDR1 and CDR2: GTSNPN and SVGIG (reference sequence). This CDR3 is CAWTPLAGLGETQYF. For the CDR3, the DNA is TGTGCCTGGACGCCGCTGGCGGGTCTGGGGGAGACCCAGTACTTC.

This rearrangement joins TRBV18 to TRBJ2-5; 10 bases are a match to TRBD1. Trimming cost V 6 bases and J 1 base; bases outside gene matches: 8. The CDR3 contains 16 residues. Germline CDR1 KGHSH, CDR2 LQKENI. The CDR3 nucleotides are TGTGCCAGCTCTAAAGTCCGGGACAGGGGCCAAGAGACCCAGTACTTC. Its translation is CASSKVRDRGQETQYF.

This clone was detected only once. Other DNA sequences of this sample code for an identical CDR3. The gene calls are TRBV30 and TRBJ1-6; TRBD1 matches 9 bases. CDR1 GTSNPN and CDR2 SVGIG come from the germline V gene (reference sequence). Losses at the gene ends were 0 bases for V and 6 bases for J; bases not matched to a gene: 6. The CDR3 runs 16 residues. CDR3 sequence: CAWSVGGTGFNSPLHF. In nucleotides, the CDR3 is TGTGCCTGGAGTGTAGGAGGGACAGGGTTTAATTCACCCCTCCACTTT.

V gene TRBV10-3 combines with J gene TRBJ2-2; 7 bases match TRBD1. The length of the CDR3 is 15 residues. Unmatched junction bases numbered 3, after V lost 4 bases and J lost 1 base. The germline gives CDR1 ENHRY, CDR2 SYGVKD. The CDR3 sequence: CAISGGQQNTGELFF. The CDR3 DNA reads TGTGCCATCAGTGGGGGACAGCAGAACACCGGGGAGCTGTTTTTT.

Here the CDR3 reads CSVEVLGAGGTDTQYF. The CDR3 DNA reads as TGCAGCGTTGAAGTTCTGGGGGCCGGGGGCACAGATACGCAGTATTTT. The chain employs TRBV29-1 and TRBJ2-3; the D gene is possibly TRBD1 (6 bases). Trimming took off 1 base at V and 1 base at J, with 15 bases between the two ends. CDR3 size: 16 residues. CDR1 is SQVTM and CDR2 is ANQGSEA in the germline V gene.

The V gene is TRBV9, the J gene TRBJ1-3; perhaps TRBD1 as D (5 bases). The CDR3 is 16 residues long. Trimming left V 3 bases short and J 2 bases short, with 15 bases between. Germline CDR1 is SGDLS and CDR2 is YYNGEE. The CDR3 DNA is TGTGCCAGCAGCGGGGGAGGCGCACAGGCTGGAAACACCATATATTTT. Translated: CASSGGGAQAGNTIYF.

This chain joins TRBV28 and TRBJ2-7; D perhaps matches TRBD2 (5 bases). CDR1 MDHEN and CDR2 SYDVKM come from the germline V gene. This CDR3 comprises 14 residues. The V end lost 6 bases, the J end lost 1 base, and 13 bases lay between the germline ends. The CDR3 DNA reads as TGTGCCAGCAGCTCACACGGGATTTCCTACGAGCAGTACTTC. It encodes CASSSHGISYEQYF.

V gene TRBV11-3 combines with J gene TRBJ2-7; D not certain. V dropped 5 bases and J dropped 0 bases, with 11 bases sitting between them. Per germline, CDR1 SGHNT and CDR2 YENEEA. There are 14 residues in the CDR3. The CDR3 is CASSPRGDSYEQYF. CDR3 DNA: TGTGCCAGCAGCCCCCGCGGAGACTCCTACGAGCAGTACTTC.

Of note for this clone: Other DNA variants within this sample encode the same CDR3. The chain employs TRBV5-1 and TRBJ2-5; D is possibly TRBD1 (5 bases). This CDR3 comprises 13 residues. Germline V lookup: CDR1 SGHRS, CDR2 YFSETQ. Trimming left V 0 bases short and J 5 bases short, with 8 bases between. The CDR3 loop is CASSLAGSETQYF. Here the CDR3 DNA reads TGCGCCAGCAGCTTGGCAGGGTCCGAGACCCAGTACTTC.

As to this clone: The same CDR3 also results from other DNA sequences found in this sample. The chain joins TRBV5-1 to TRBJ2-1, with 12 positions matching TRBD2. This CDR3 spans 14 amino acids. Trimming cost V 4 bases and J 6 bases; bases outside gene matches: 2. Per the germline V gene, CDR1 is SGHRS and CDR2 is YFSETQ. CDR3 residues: CASSPGLAGNEQFF. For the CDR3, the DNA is TGCGCCAGCAGCCCGGGACTAGCGGGCAATGAGCAGTTCTTC.

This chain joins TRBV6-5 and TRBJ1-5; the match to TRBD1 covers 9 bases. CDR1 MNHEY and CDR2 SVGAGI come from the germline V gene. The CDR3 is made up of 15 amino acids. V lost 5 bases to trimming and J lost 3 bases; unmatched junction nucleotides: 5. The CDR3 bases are TGTGCCAGCAGTATGGGACAGGGCGCCAATCAGCCCCAGCATTTT. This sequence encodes CASSMGQGANQPQHF.

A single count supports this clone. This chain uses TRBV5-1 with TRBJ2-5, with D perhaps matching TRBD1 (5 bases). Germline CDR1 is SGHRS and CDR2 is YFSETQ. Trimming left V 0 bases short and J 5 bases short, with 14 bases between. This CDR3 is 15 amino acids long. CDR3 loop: CASSLDGASRETQYF. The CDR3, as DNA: TGCGCCAGCAGCTTGGATGGGGCGAGTCGGGAGACCCAGTACTTC.

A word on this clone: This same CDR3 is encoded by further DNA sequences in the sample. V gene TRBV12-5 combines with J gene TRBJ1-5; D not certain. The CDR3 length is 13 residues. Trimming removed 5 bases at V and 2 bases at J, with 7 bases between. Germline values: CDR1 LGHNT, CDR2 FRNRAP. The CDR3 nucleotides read TGTGCTAGTGGTCGCGGGGGCAATCAGCCCCAGCATTTT. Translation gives CASGRGGNQPQHF.